The clone carrying this TCR beta chain was recorded a few times. This sample was taken from a study of CD8+ T cells in alopecia areata. Treatment in this sample: oral pan-JAK inhibitor, 5-10 mg twice daily. Sequencing templates came from extracted RNA that was reverse transcribed into cDNA. Sequencing used immunoSEQ multiplex PCR; TCRdb keeps in-frame clones, though not all of them. The sample lists more than 200,000 clones, roughly 66% occurring once. The sample consisted of CD4+ T cells sorted from blood, taken between weeks 43 and 45, from a patient treated with tofacitinib. The TCR comes from a human donor with alopecia areata.

CDR3 sequence (DNA): TGTGCCAGCAGTCGCAAATTTATTGGGAATGGCTACACCTTC. Protein sequence: CASSRKFIGNGYTF. This chain uses TRBV6-5 with TRBJ1-2; D unresolved. This CDR3 is built from 14 residues. Looked up from germline, CDR1 is MNHEY and CDR2 is SVGAGI. V dropped 5 bases and J dropped 6 bases, with 16 bases sitting between them.